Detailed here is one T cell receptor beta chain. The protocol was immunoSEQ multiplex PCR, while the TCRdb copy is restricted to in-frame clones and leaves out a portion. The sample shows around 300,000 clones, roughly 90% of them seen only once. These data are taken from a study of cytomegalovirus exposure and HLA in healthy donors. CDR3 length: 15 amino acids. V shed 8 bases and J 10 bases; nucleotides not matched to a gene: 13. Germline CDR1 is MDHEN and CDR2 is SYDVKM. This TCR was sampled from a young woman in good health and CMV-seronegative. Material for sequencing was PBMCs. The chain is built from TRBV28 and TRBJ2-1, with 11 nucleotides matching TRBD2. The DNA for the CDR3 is TGTGCCAGCTCACCAACGACTAGCGGGACGTTCGAGCAGTTCTTC. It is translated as CASSPTTSGTFEQFF.